These 30 T cell receptor beta chains were sequenced from one sample in a study of CD8 T cells in ankylosing spondylitis. From the 5' RACE reads, TCRdb called clonotypes with MiXCR, one entry per CDR3 protein. The data contain a few hundred thousand distinct CDR3 sequences, over 15% of them seen just once; the ten biggest clones take up roughly a third. Sequencing was performed on blood, either unsorted or a sorted T cell fraction (not recorded which). The receptor source for this set is a male donor with ankylosing spondylitis or in good health (not recorded which).

The chain joins TRBV6-5 to TRBJ2-3, with 7 bases lining up with TRBD1. Losses at the gene ends were 1 base for V and 5 bases for J; bases not matched to a gene: 9. Germline values: CDR1 MNHEY, CDR2 SVGAGI. The CDR3 spans 16 residues. The CDR3 nucleotides are TGTGCCAGCAGTTACTTACAGGGGACGAGTATAGATACGCAGTATTTT. Translated: CASSYLQGTSIDTQYF.

The V call is TRBV21-1, the J call TRBJ2-2; the table names TRBD2, a call not compared with the DNA. TRBV21-1 is a pseudogene segment. This CDR3 is built from 17 residues. CDR3 sequence reads: CASSKAKGTRVSGELFF. The CDR3 region has the DNA TGTGCCAGCAGCAAAGCAAAGGGGACTCGCGTCTCCGGGGAGCTGTTTTTT.

The chain combines TRBV7-9 with TRBJ2-7; D is possibly TRBD2 (5 bases). The germline CDR1 and CDR2 sequences are SEHNR and FQNEAQ (reference sequence). The CDR3 covers 14 residues. V dropped 7 bases and J dropped 5 bases, with 18 bases sitting between them. For the CDR3, the DNA is TGTGCCAGCACCAATCGCCCCGGGGTAGACGAGCAGTACTTC. It yields the protein CASTNRPGVDEQYF. Full variable domain (outside the CDR3, taken from reference TRBV7-9 and TRBJ2-7): DTGVSQNPRHKITKRGQNVTFRCDPISEHNRLYWYRQTLGQGPEFLTYFQNEAQLEKSRLLSDRFSAERPKGSFSTLEIQRTEQGDSAMYLCASTNRPGVDEQYFGPGTRLTVT.

This clonotype was detected only a few times. This sequence joins TRBV12-5 and TRBJ2-1, with TRBD2 identical over 8 bases. With 3 bases clipped from V and 5 bases from J, the junction kept 15 bases outside the gene matches. The germline V gene has CDR1 LGHNT and CDR2 FRNRAP. This CDR3 has 18 residues. CDR3 residues: CASGFQEDRREAHNEQFF. In DNA, the CDR3 is TGTGCTAGTGGTTTCCAGGAGGACCGGCGGGAGGCCCACAATGAGCAGTTCTTC.

V usage is TRBV5-6 and J usage is TRBJ2-1, with 7 bases matching TRBD2. This CDR3 is 15 amino acids long. With 1 base clipped from V and 10 bases from J, the junction kept 11 bases outside the gene matches. CDR1 and CDR2 from the germline V gene are SGHDT and YYEEEE. DNA of the CDR3: TGTGCCAGCAGCTTGATGCTAGCGGAGTCCTGGGAGCAGTTCTTC. Its translation: CASSLMLAESWEQFF. Based on the CDR3 plus reference TRBV5-6 and TRBJ2-1, the full variable domain is DAGVTQSPTHLIKTRGQQVTLRCSPKSGHDTVSWYQQALGQGPQFIFQYYEEEERQRGNFPDRFSGHQFPNYSSELNVNALLLGDSALYLCASSLMLAESWEQFFGPGTRLTVL.

The V call is TRBV11-2, the J call TRBJ2-3, with 10 bases aligning to TRBD2. V lost 0 bases, J lost 4 bases, and 4 bases stayed unmatched. There are 16 residues in the CDR3. From germline, CDR1 is SGHAT and CDR2 FQNNGV. The CDR3 nucleotides are TGTGCCAGCAGCTTAGAAGCTAGCGGGAGTGCAGATACGCAGTATTTT. Translating gives CASSLEASGSADTQYF.

The genes are TRBV29-1 and TRBJ2-1, with 7 positions matching TRBD1. Germline lookup yields CDR1 SQVTM and CDR2 ANQGSEA. Trimming cost V 3 bases and J 3 bases; bases outside gene matches: 5. CDR3 length: 14 residues. The CDR3: CSVEGTAGYNEQFF. As DNA, the CDR3 is TGCAGCGTTGAGGGGACAGCCGGCTACAATGAGCAGTTCTTC.

This clonotype has at least ten counts. The chain is built from TRBV19 and TRBJ2-2; 10 bases line up with TRBD2. Looked up from germline, CDR1 is LNHDA and CDR2 is SQIVND (reference sequence). The CDR3 is made up of 16 amino acids. Trimming cost V 7 bases and J 0 bases; bases outside gene matches: 5. The CDR3 loop is CASTRTSGPNTGELFF. Written as DNA, the CDR3 is TGTGCCAGTACCCGGACTAGCGGACCGAACACCGGGGAGCTGTTTTTT. Filled out from reference TRBV19 and TRBJ2-2, the complete variable domain reads DGGITQSPKYLFRKEGQNVTLSCEQNLNHDAMYWYRQDPGQGLRLIYYSQIVNDFQKGDIAEGYSVSREKKESFPLTVTSAQKNPTAFYLCASTRTSGPNTGELFFGEGSRLTVL.

This rearrangement joins TRBV4-1 to TRBJ2-7, with TRBD2 identical over 8 bases. The CDR3 contains 16 residues. V gave up 0 bases and J gave up 2 bases; unmatched junction bases: 6. CDR1 and CDR2 (germline): MGHRA, YSYEKL. The chain's CDR3 is CASSQDGGRSAYEQYF. The CDR3, as DNA: TGCGCCAGCAGCCAAGATGGCGGGAGGTCAGCCTACGAGCAGTACTTC.

The J gene is TRBJ2-1, the V gene TRBV15; 13 positions agree with TRBD2. With 4 bases clipped from V and 8 bases from J, the junction kept 5 bases outside the gene matches. The germline gives CDR1 LNHNV, CDR2 YYDKDF (reference sequence). This CDR3 spans 15 amino acids. The CDR3 here is CATSIGLAGVDEQFF. The CDR3 DNA sequence: TGTGCCACCAGCATAGGACTAGCGGGAGTCGATGAGCAGTTCTTC.

This sequence joins TRBV5-5 and TRBJ2-1, with 9 bases fitting TRBD2. From germline, CDR1 is SGHKS and CDR2 YYEKEE (reference sequence). The CDR3 extends over 13 amino acids. The J segment lost 4 bases and the V segment lost 6 bases, leaving 2 bases of the junction unmatched. Here the CDR3 DNA reads TGTGCCAGCACTAGCGGGATTTACAATGAGCAGTTCTTC. It specifies CASTSGIYNEQFF.

The chain couples TRBV4-3 to TRBJ2-5; D gene ambiguous. The CDR3 has 15 residues. V was cut by 0 bases and J by 3 bases, with 11 bases left in between. Germline V CDR1 and CDR2: LGHNA, YSLEER. The CDR3 DNA is TGCGCCAGCAGCCAAGATTTAGGCAGTAAAGAGACCCAGTACTTC. Protein product: CASSQDLGSKETQYF.

This clonotype has ten or more counts. This chain uses TRBV4-1 with TRBJ2-3, with 8 nucleotides matching TRBD2. The germline CDR1 and CDR2 sequences are MGHRA and YSYEKL. This CDR3 is built from 16 residues. The V segment lost 1 base and the J segment 4 bases; nucleotides outside the gene matches: 7. The CDR3 DNA follows: TGCGCCAGCAGCCAAGTCCTACTAGCGGAATCAGATACGCAGTATTTT. Translating it yields CASSQVLLAESDTQYF.

This clonotype was observed many times. The chain has TRBV12-3 or TRBV12-4 and TRBJ1-4, with 8 bases lining up with TRBD1. V shed 7 bases and J 4 bases; nucleotides not matched to a gene: 2. This CDR3 region has 13 residues. The CDR3 protein is CASTGQGNEKLFF. The CDR3 DNA reads TGTGCCAGCACCGGACAGGGTAATGAAAAACTGTTTTTT.

Only a few counts were recorded for this clonotype. The V call is TRBV6-5, the J call TRBJ1-1, with a weak D call TRBD1 (6 bases). CDR1 MNHEY and CDR2 SVGAGI come from the germline V gene. V lost 2 bases to trimming and J lost 5 bases, with 15 bases between them. The CDR3 is 15 amino acids. The DNA of the CDR3 is TGTGCCAGCAGTTACGGGGGGCTGGGGTATACTGAAGCTTTCTTT. Protein sequence: CASSYGGLGYTEAFF.

Many counts were recorded for this clonotype. The chain combines TRBV29-1 with TRBJ2-1, with 9 bases fitting TRBD2. V dropped 1 base and J dropped 4; count of bases not matched to a gene: 5. The length of the CDR3 is 15 residues. Germline loops: CDR1 SQVTM, CDR2 ANQGSEA. The CDR3: CSVEGWLAGYNEQFF. CDR3 coding DNA: TGCAGCGTTGAAGGCTGGCTAGCGGGGTACAATGAGCAGTTCTTC.

The genes are TRBV12-3 or TRBV12-4 and TRBJ1-5; 9 bases are shared with TRBD1. The CDR3 has 14 amino acids. V gave up 6 bases and J gave up 6 bases; unmatched junction bases: 6. CDR3 coding DNA: TGTGCCAGCAGCCACACAGGGGGCAGTCAGCCCCAGCATTTT. It encodes CASSHTGGSQPQHF.

The CDR3 region is CASSPQTSGSTETQYF. CDR3 bases: TGCGCCAGCAGCCCCCAGACTAGCGGGAGTACGGAGACCCAGTACTTC. The J gene is TRBJ2-5, the V gene TRBV5-1; 12 positions agree with TRBD2. The trim removed 4 bases at V and 5 bases at J, leaving 9 bases unmatched. Germline V gene data show CDR1 as SGHRS and CDR2 as YFSETQ. The CDR3 consists of 16 residues.

This clonotype was seen many times. The V and J genes are TRBV4-3 and TRBJ1-5; TRBD1 might be the D (5 bases). V was pared by 0 bases and J by 5 bases, with 11 bases between. Germline V gene data show CDR1 as LGHNA and CDR2 as YSLEER. CDR3 size: 15 residues. CDR3: CASSQDRAFYQPQHF. DNA for the CDR3: TGCGCCAGCAGCCAAGACAGGGCCTTCTATCAGCCCCAGCATTTT.

V gene TRBV7-2 combines with J gene TRBJ1-1, with no clear D. The CDR3 contains 13 residues. With 3 bases removed from V and 4 bases from J, the gap between germline ends came to 9 bases. In germline, CDR1 is SGHTA, CDR2 FQGNSA. CDR3 residues: CASSLLVGTEAFF. CDR3 in DNA: TGTGCCAGCAGCTTGTTGGTGGGCACTGAAGCTTTCTTT.

This clonotype was counted a few times. The chain links TRBV27 to TRBJ2-7; 12 bases are shared with TRBD2. This CDR3 is built from 15 residues. The V gene's germline CDR1 is MNHEY and CDR2 SMNVEV (reference sequence). V was clipped by 0 bases and J by 4 bases; unmatched bases: 1. The CDR3 protein is CASSLSLAGGYEQYF. Written as DNA, the CDR3 is TGTGCCAGCAGTTTATCGCTAGCGGGAGGGTACGAGCAGTACTTC.

The chain recombines TRBV7-2 with TRBJ2-3; D is unclear. With 4 bases removed from V and 7 bases from J, the gap between germline ends came to 15 bases. Per germline, CDR1 SGHTA and CDR2 FQGNSA. The CDR3 totals 14 residues. CDR3 region: CASSWAGEPNTQYF. The CDR3 bases are TGTGCCAGCAGCTGGGCTGGGGAACCGAATACGCAGTATTTT.

This clonotype was seen a few times. The chain is built from TRBV18 and TRBJ2-5, with a weak D call TRBD2 (6 bases). V lost 4 bases and J lost 6, with 18 bases in between. The CDR3 covers 15 residues. Germline V lookup: CDR1 KGHSH, CDR2 LQKENI. The CDR3 coding sequence is TGTGCCAGCTCACAATCGGGGCTAGCGACACAGACCCAGTACTTC. Translating gives CASSQSGLATQTQYF.

The chain employs TRBV27 and TRBJ2-5; a possible D gene is TRBD2 (5 bases). The CDR3 contains 14 residues. Germline V lookup: CDR1 MNHEY, CDR2 SMNVEV (reference sequence). V lost 4 bases and J lost 1, with 10 bases in between. The CDR3 DNA reads as TGTGCCAGCAGTTGGGGAGAGGGCCAAGAGACCCAGTACTTC. Its protein is CASSWGEGQETQYF.

In this sample, this clonotype turned up a few times. This chain links TRBV10-3 with TRBJ2-1; D gene ambiguous. The CDR3 contains 12 residues. The germline CDR1 and CDR2 sequences are ENHRY and SYGVKD. Trimming shortened V by 7 bases and J by 5 bases, and 9 bases separated the two germline ends. The CDR3 nucleotides read TGTGCCATCATGTCTTCCGACAATGAGCAGTTCTTC. Encoded protein: CAIMSSDNEQFF.

This clonotype was found a few times. The chain has TRBV5-1 and TRBJ1-4, with unresolved D. Germline CDR1 reads SGHRS; CDR2 reads YFSETQ. The CDR3 has 16 residues. V lost 4 bases and J lost 0, with 13 bases in between. For the CDR3, the DNA is TGCGCCAGCAGCCAAGACTGGACCGCAACTAATGAAAAACTGTTTTTT. Translated, it gives CASSQDWTATNEKLFF.

The chain links TRBV4-3 to TRBJ2-1; D is undetermined. This CDR3 has 14 residues. Trimming stripped 0 bases from V and 9 bases from J, with 12 bases between. CDR1 is LGHNA, CDR2 YSLEER, per germline. CDR3 nucleotides: TGCGCCAGCAGCCAAGATCCGGTGGGAACTGAGCAGTTCTTC. Its protein is CASSQDPVGTEQFF.

This clonotype has ten or more counts. This chain joins TRBV5-7 and TRBJ1-1; D ambiguous. TRBV5-7 is flagged as an ORF with uncertain function. The CDR3 extends over 14 amino acids. The V end was cut by 1 base, the J end by 8 bases, with 15 bases between. The CDR3 DNA follows: TGTGCCAGCAGCTTGTTGCGCTACCACCCAGAAGCTTTCTTT. It is translated as CASSLLRYHPEAFF.

This clonotype was observed a few times. The chain combines TRBV10-3 with TRBJ2-1; the match to TRBD1 covers 7 bases. V shed 10 bases, J shed 6 bases, and the junction held 9 bases outside the gene matches. This CDR3 comprises 13 residues. Germline CDR1 and CDR2: ENHRY and SYGVKD. CDR3 region: CATIDRATNEQFF. The CDR3 DNA follows: TGTGCCACCATCGACAGGGCTACCAATGAGCAGTTCTTC.

The chain links TRBV7-2 to TRBJ2-1; D gene unclear. The V end was cut by 2 bases, the J end by 9 bases, with 8 bases between. Per the germline V gene, CDR1 is SGHTA and CDR2 is FQGNSA. This CDR3 spans 12 amino acids. The CDR3 loop is CASSLTSFEQFF. CDR3 in DNA: TGTGCCAGCAGCTTAACAAGTTTTGAGCAGTTCTTC.